Below, 11 T cell receptor beta chains from the same sample are listed, as sequenced in a study of shared clonotypes between healthy human individuals (dated by TCRdb to the early 2020s). CD8 naive samples consisted of CD45RO-negative cells that were positively selected for CCR7, yielding a CD45RA+CCR7+ population without TemRA cells. Library generation was performed with the immunoSEQ multiplex PCR assay. What TCRdb holds here is the immuneACCESS table cut down to in-frame rearrangements. Part of the clones is not present; checked against another copy, under half of the missing clones reflect an unresolved V gene, and the others are unexplained. The sample table lists about 2.2 million clones, approximately 92% of them with a count of one. In total, the top ten clones hold around 1.7% of the sample. The sample consisted of naive CD8+ T cells from PBMCs. The sample's cell subset or site, from its label and the paper: CD45RA+CCR7+. The receptor source for this set is a young man in good health. Some clones in this sample may be carry-over from other donors' samples.

The count of this clone is one. CDR3 region: CASSLGLNENNEQFF. The CDR3 DNA sequence: TGTGCCAGCAGCTTAGGACTCAACGAGAACAATGAGCAGTTCTTC. The chain carries TRBV7-9 and TRBJ2-1, with D unresolved. Germline CDR1 is SEHNR and CDR2 is FQNEAQ (reference sequence). Trimming shortened V by 1 base and J by 5 bases, and 12 bases separated the two germline ends. The CDR3 is 15 amino acids.

This chain links TRBV4-2 with TRBJ2-7; TRBD2 agrees at 7 bases. Trimming at V came to 0 bases and at J to 3 bases, leaving 11 bases not matched to a gene. Germline V gives CDR1 LGHNA, CDR2 YNFKEQ. The CDR3 length is 17 residues. CDR3 residues: CASSQESGKEPFYEQYF. CDR3 bases: TGTGCCAGCAGCCAAGAGAGCGGGAAAGAACCTTTCTACGAGCAGTACTTC.

The chain links TRBV9 to TRBJ2-1; possible D gene TRBD1, 5 bases. CDR1 and CDR2 (germline): SGDLS, YYNGEE. The CDR3 length is 15 residues. Trimming removed 1 base at V and 5 bases at J, with 13 bases between. CDR3 DNA sequence: TGTGCCAGCAGCGTACAAGGACATTATAACAATGAGCAGTTCTTC. Its protein is CASSVQGHYNNEQFF. The full variable domain, rest sourced from reference TRBV9 and TRBJ2-1, is DSGVTQTPKHLITATGQRVTLRCSPRSGDLSVYWYQQSLDQGLQFLIQYYNGEERAKGNILERFSAQQFPDLHSELNLSSLELGDSALYFCASSVQGHYNNEQFFGPGTRLTVL.

The chain links TRBV29-1 to TRBJ2-7; D perhaps matches TRBD2 (6 bases). This CDR3 has 13 residues. Germline assignment: CDR1 SQVTM and CDR2 ANQGSEA. V shed 4 bases and J shed 0 bases, with 10 bases lying between them. CDR3 in amino acids: CSVGGGRSYEQYF. In DNA form, the CDR3 reads TGCAGCGTTGGGGGAGGACGCTCCTACGAGCAGTACTTC.

The rearrangement links TRBV15 to TRBJ1-5; tentative D call: TRBD1 (5 bases). This CDR3 is 13 amino acids long. The V gene lost 5 bases and the J gene lost 7 bases, with 12 bases spanning the gap. Germline loops: CDR1 LNHNV, CDR2 YYDKDF (reference sequence). The CDR3 loop reads CATSWGRGQPQHF. The CDR3, as DNA: TGTGCCACCAGCTGGGGCCGAGGACAGCCCCAGCATTTT.

This chain connects TRBV9 to TRBJ2-4; D perhaps matches TRBD2 (6 bases). Germline values: CDR1 SGDLS, CDR2 YYNGEE. V was clipped by 0 bases and J by 0 bases, with 34 bases between them. The CDR3 has 24 residues. This CDR3 reads CASSVEWNGGVESSRKIAKNIQYF. The CDR3 DNA follows: TGTGCCAGCAGCGTAGAGTGGAACGGGGGTGTAGAGAGTAGCCGGAAGATAGCCAAAAACATTCAGTACTTC.

The J gene is TRBJ1-1, the V gene TRBV6-5; TRBD1 agrees at 8 bases. V shed 2 bases, J shed 8 bases, and the junction held 4 bases outside the gene matches. CDR1 and CDR2 (germline): MNHEY, SVGAGI. The CDR3 extends over 13 amino acids. CDR3 nucleotide sequence: TGTGCCAGCAGTTACCCACAGGGGGTGGAAGCTTTCTTT. Translating gives CASSYPQGVEAFF.

The chain is built from TRBV19 and TRBJ1-1; possible D gene TRBD1, 5 bases. The CDR3 loop spans 15 amino acids. The germline gives CDR1 LNHDA, CDR2 SQIVND (reference sequence). Deletions cut 4 bases from V and 8 bases from J, with 20 bases between. The CDR3 sequence is CASSTPAGTLQEAFF. CDR3 sequence (DNA): TGTGCCAGTAGTACCCCGGCCGGGACTCTACAAGAAGCTTTCTTT.

The rearrangement uses TRBV9 and TRBJ2-5, with TRBD2 identical over 12 bases. CDR1 is SGDLS, CDR2 YYNGEE, per germline. The CDR3 runs to 16 residues. V lost 4 bases and J lost 4; bases outside the gene matches: 8. CDR3 loop: CASSPWRGLAGETQYF. In DNA, the CDR3 is TGTGCCAGCAGCCCCTGGAGGGGACTAGCGGGAGAGACCCAGTACTTC.

The chain is built from TRBV6-5 and TRBJ2-1, with D hard to call. CDR1 is MNHEY, CDR2 SVGAGI, per germline. V lost 4 bases and J 12 bases, leaving 10 bases between the germline ends. There are 11 residues in the CDR3. The DNA for the CDR3 is TGTGCCAGCAGTTCCCCCCCAGGGCAGTTCTTC. This codes for CASSSPPGQFF.

The chain joins TRBV27 to TRBJ2-3, with a tentative D call TRBD2 (5 bases). The CDR3 runs 15 residues. V lost 4 bases to trimming and J lost 4 bases, with 15 bases between them. Per the germline V gene, CDR1 is MNHEY and CDR2 is SMNVEV (reference sequence). As DNA, the CDR3 is TGTGCCAGCAGTTCTCTAGATCTGGGAGCAGATACGCAGTATTTT. The encoded protein is CASSSLDLGADTQYF.